At least ten counts were recorded for the clone carrying this TCR beta chain. RNA transcripts were the template for amplifying TCR beta CDR3 regions. Carried out on the TCR CDR3, a first-round RT-PCR used the HTBI primer set. MiXCR was run by TCRdb on the multiplex PCR reads, yielding one entry per CDR3 protein. The sample holds approximately 630,000 distinct CDR3 sequences, 15% to 20% seen once. The data were obtained in a study of T cells in Graves' hyperthyroidism and ophthalmopathy. J lost 3 bases, V lost 1 base, and 5 bases had no gene match. Germline V gene lookup returns CDR1 DFQATT and CDR2 SNEGSKA (reference sequence). The CDR3 is made up of 15 amino acids.

Sequencing was done on a sample of blood. The clonotype was recovered from a woman in her 30s with Graves' hyperthyroidism. The chain employs TRBV20-1 and TRBJ2-3; 9 bases map to TRBD2. CDR3 DNA sequence: TGCAGTGCTAGAGCCCCGCGGGAGGGTACAGATACGCAGTATTTT. Translated: CSARAPREGTDTQYF.